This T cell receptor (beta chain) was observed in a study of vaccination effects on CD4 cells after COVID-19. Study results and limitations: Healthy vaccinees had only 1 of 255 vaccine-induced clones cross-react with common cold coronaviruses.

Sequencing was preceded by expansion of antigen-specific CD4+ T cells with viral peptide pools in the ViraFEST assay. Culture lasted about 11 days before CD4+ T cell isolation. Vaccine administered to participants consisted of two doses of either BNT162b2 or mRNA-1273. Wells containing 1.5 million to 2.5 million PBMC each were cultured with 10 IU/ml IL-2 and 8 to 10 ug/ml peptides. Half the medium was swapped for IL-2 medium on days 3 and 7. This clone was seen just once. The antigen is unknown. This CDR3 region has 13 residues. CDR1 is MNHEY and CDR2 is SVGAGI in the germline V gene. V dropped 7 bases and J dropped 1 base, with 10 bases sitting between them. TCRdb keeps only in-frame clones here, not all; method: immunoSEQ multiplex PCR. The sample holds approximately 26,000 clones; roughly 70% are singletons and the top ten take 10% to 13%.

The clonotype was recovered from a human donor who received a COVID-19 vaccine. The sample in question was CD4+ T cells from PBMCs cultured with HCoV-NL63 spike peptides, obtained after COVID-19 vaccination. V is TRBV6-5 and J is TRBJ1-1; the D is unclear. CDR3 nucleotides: TGTGCCAGCATACTTACATGGAACACTGAAGCTTTCTTT. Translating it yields CASILTWNTEAFF.